This T cell receptor (beta chain) was retrieved from a study of blood T cell repertoires in COVID-19. About the study: Material from acute and convalescent COVID-19 was sourced from the United States, Italy and Spain.

The CDR3 totals 14 residues. Germline CDR1 LGHNT, CDR2 FRNRAP. V was shortened by 6 bases and J by 2 bases, with 11 bases between the two germline ends. Authors' analysis steps: Reference gene primer amplification in the assay estimated nucleated cell counts. Sequencing was performed with immunoSEQ multiplex PCR; in TCRdb, only in-frame clones are kept and a portion is missing. Clone size and the V and J calls come from that table; the DNA yielded D and trimming. The sample has over 45,000 clones; 75% to 85% are singletons. The chain carries TRBV12-5 and TRBJ2-1, with D possibly matching TRBD2 (5 bases). The TCR comes from a man aged 35 to 55 with acute or convalescent COVID-19. Material: peripheral blood. The CDR3, as DNA: TGTGCTAGTGGCATCGGGGTAACCTACAATGAGCAGTTCTTC. Translating it yields CASGIGVTYNEQFF.